A selection of T cell receptor beta chains follows, all from one sample in a study of T cell therapy after organ transplantation. Some clones are missing from TCRdb's copy, which holds only in-frame ones; the method was immunoSEQ multiplex PCR. This sample has about 20,000 clones, with 84% found just once. Antigen specificity for these receptors is unknown. The source was CD8+ T cells from blood, collected after autologous CMV-specific T cell therapy. Receptor source: a human patient who had received a solid organ transplant and had CMV disease. Part of the T cell pool may stem from the graft donor. CDR3s include the opening cysteine and the closing phenylalanine or tryptophan. The D gene is left open where the match is weak. The size of a clone is reported for some rows only, either as once, few or many, or as a class for expanded clones.

j_call | d_call | v_call | clone_size | cdr3_nt | cdr3_aa
TRBJ1-6 | TRBD1 | TRBV15 | . | TGTGCCACCAGCAGAGGGACAGGGGGTGGATCACCCCTCCACTTT | CATSRGTGGGSPLHF
TRBJ2-1 | TRBD2 | TRBV7-3 | medium-sized | TGTGCCAGCAGCTTCCGACTAGCGGGAGTAGCTGAGCAGTTCTTC | CASSFRLAGVAEQFF
TRBJ2-7 | . | TRBV9 | . | TGTGCCAGCAGCCTTGGGATCGGAACCTACGAGCAGTACTTC | CASSLGIGTYEQYF
TRBJ2-7 | . | TRBV28 | . | TGTGCCAGCAGTTCCCGACCGTTCAGGGACCAGGGAAGGGGCGAGCAGTACTTC | CASSSRPFRDQGRGEQYF
TRBJ2-7 | TRBD2 | TRBV27 | . | TGTGCCAGCAGCCCGGGACTAGCGGGATCTGAGCAGTACTTC | CASSPGLAGSEQYF
TRBJ1-5 | . | TRBV18 | . | TGTGCCAGCTCACCCGGACACGGTCCAGGGTCCCAGCATTTT | CASSPGHGPGSQHF
TRBJ1-2 | . | TRBV4-1 | . | TGCGCCAGCAGCCAAGTCGAAGGACACCTCCTCTATGGCTACACCTTC | CASSQVEGHLLYGYTF
TRBJ2-7 | TRBD2 | TRBV27 | . | TGTGCCAGCAGTTTCTCCGGACTAGTGGCCTACGAGCAGTACTTC | CASSFSGLVAYEQYF
TRBJ1-1 | . | TRBV4-1 | few | TGCGCCAGCAGCGACTTGGGGCACACTGAAGCTTTCTTT | CASSDLGHTEAFF
TRBJ2-7 | TRBD1 | TRBV15 | . | TGTGCCACCAGCATAGACAGGGCGTGGGAGCAGTACTTC | CATSIDRAWEQYF
TRBJ2-7 | . | TRBV28 | . | TGTGCCAGCAGTTATGGAGGGACGGCGTACTTC | CASSYGGTAYF
TRBJ1-4 | . | TRBV11-2 | once | TGTGCCAGCAGCTTGGGACCGTTGGATGAAAAACTGTTTTTT | CASSLGPLDEKLFF
TRBJ2-3 | . | TRBV18 | . | TGTGCCAGCTCACCACCGCAGGGGCGCACAGATACGCAGTATTTT | CASSPPQGRTDTQYF
TRBJ2-1 | TRBD2 | TRBV6-1 | . | TGTGCCAGCAGTCCACGCGGGGGGCTTCCGGGTGAGCAGTTCTTC | CASSPRGGLPGEQFF
TRBJ2-1 | . | TRBV5-6 | . | TGTGCCAGCAGCTTACAGGGTGAGCAGTTCTTC | CASSLQGEQFF
TRBJ2-7 | . | TRBV28 | . | TGTGCCAGCAGCCCCAATAGCTACGAGCAGTACTTC | CASSPNSYEQYF
TRBJ1-6 | . | TRBV4-1 | . | TGCGCCAGCAGCTGGGCCTCCAACTATAATTCACCCCTCCACTTT | CASSWASNYNSPLHF
TRBJ1-5 | . | TRBV11-2 | . | TGTGCCAGCAGCTTAACGGCAGGGGACAATCAGCCCCAGCATTTT | CASSLTAGDNQPQHF
TRBJ2-1 | TRBD1 | TRBV12-5 | . | TGTGCTAGTGGTTACAGGGGGCTCCAGTTCTTC | CASGYRGLQFF
TRBJ1-2 | . | TRBV13 | . | TGTGCCAGCAGCCTCTTAGGTGGCTACACCTTC | CASSLLGGYTF
TRBJ1-5 | TRBD1 | TRBV28 | . | TGTGCCAGCAGTCCGACAGGGTGGGGGCAGCCCCAGCATTTT | CASSPTGWGQPQHF
TRBJ1-5 | . | TRBV5-6 | . | TGTGCCAGCAGCTTCGGAACAGGATACCAGCCCCAGCATTTT | CASSFGTGYQPQHF
TRBJ2-2 | . | TRBV6-5 | . | TGTGCCAGCAGTTACTCGGAGCGGTGGAACACCGGGGAGCTGTTTTTT | CASSYSERWNTGELFF
TRBJ2-7 | TRBD1 | TRBV27 | . | TGTGCCAGCAGTTTAACGCCCCCCCGGACAGGGGTTTACGAGCAGTACTTC | CASSLTPPRTGVYEQYF
TRBJ2-5 | TRBD2 | TRBV27 | . | TGTGCCAGCGCCCCAGGACTAGCGGGATTAGAGACCCAGTACTTC | CASAPGLAGLETQYF
TRBJ2-2 | . | TRBV9 | . | TGTGCCAGCAGCGTAGTGGTAGGGGCAGGGGACCCCGGGGAGCTGTTTTTT | CASSVVVGAGDPGELFF
TRBJ2-1 | TRBD2 | TRBV19 | . | TGTGCCAGTAGTCCCCCTAGCGGGAGCCCGGGGGAGCAGTTCTTC | CASSPPSGSPGEQFF
TRBJ2-7 | . | TRBV5-1 | once | TGCGCCAGCAGCCCGGACTCCCCTGGGGACGAGCAGTACTTC | CASSPDSPGDEQYF
TRBJ2-5 | . | TRBV12-5 | . | TGTGCTAGTGGTTTGGGTTCCGGGTACGAATGGTACTTC | CASGLGSGYEWYF
TRBJ2-5 | TRBD2 | TRBV5-6 | . | TGTGCCAGCAGCTTAGGAGCGGGAGGATACCAAGAGACCCAGTACTTC | CASSLGAGGYQETQYF
TRBJ2-7 | TRBD2 | TRBV7-8 | . | TGTGCCAGCAGCTTAATTGCGGGAGTAGCAGAGCAGTACTTC | CASSLIAGVAEQYF
TRBJ1-1 | TRBD1 | TRBV6-5 | . | TGTGCCAGCATGATAAACCGGGACAGGTCTGAAGCTTTCTTT | CASMINRDRSEAFF
TRBJ1-5 | TRBD1 | TRBV6-5 | . | TGTGCCAGCAGCCTGACAGGGAATAGCAATCAGCCCCAGCATTTT | CASSLTGNSNQPQHF
TRBJ2-1 | TRBD2 | TRBV6-5 | few | TGTGCCAGCAGCTTCTTAGCGGGCTCCTACAATGAGCAGTTCTTC | CASSFLAGSYNEQFF
TRBJ1-6 | . | TRBV19 | few | TGTGCCAGTAGTGTGCCGGACAGTAATAATTCACCCCTCCACTTT | CASSVPDSNNSPLHF